This T cell receptor beta chain was sequenced for a study of blood T cells in healthy people across ages. A second PCR of roughly 6 to 12 cycles used a sample-barcoded 5' primer and a J-beta primer mix. Each CDR3 protein gets one entry after TCRdb re-called the 5' RACE reads with MiXCR. The sample holds 650,000 to 950,000 distinct CDR3 sequences, approximately 44% seen once. A note on this clonotype: This may stem from a read error, because a much larger clone lies one nucleotide away.

This sequence originates from a man aged 55 to 70 in good health. Sequenced input: blood.

CDR3 nucleotides: TGTGCCAGCAGGGGAGTCGGCAATGAGCAGTTCTTC. Amino acids: CASRGVGNEQFF. V is TRBV6-6 and J is TRBJ2-1; D may be TRBD2 (5 bases). The CDR3 sequence is 12 residues long. The V end was cut by 6 bases, the J end by 6 bases, with 9 bases between. Germline assignment: CDR1 MNHNY and CDR2 SVGAGI (reference sequence).